Below, one T cell receptor (beta chain) is given with its context. Under the authors' procedure: Counts of nucleated cells, estimated from reference gene primer amplification, were obtained. Here immunoSEQ multiplex PCR was the method, and the copy in TCRdb shows in-frame clones only, minus some. V and J calls and clone size are copied from that table; D and trimming were computed from the DNA. The sample comprises about 110,000 clones, 60% to 85% of which are singletons, and roughly 6.2% rests with the top ten. Seattle patients were enrolled during active infection and followed longitudinally. The source of the sample is a study of blood T cell repertoires in COVID-19. Study background: Donors in the United States, Italy and Spain gave samples during acute or convalescent COVID-19. T cells, B-cell-depleted T cells, or PBMCs supplied cDNA or gDNA.

Germline V gene sequence: CDR1 LGHDT, CDR2 YNNKEL (reference sequence). The CDR3 is made up of 13 amino acids. V shed 2 bases and J shed 2 bases, with 7 bases lying between them. J is TRBJ2-7 and V is TRBV3-1 (or the pseudogene TRBV3-2); D is uncertain. This clonotype originated in an elderly man with COVID-19, enrolled during active disease. Specimen: peripheral blood. The CDR3 sequence is CASSQWATYEQYF. CDR3 bases: TGTGCCAGCAGCCAATGGGCAACCTACGAGCAGTACTTC.